Listed below are T cell receptor beta chains from one sample, sequenced in a study of cytomegalovirus exposure and HLA in healthy donors. The assay was immunoSEQ multiplex PCR, and TCRdb's table has in-frame clones only and misses some. The sample gives more than 130,000 clones, over 60% of which show up once; roughly 4.6% is in the top ten. The sequenced sample was PBMCs. Every receptor here comes from a woman between 45 and 65 years old in good health and CMV-seronegative. CDR3s include the opening cysteine and the closing phenylalanine or tryptophan. D genes are given only for firm matches. Some rows mark clone size as missing; the rest say once, few, many or name a class of expanded clone.

>.|TRBJ1-5|.|TRBV5-1
TGCGCCAGCAGTCTGGGAGGAGCAGGGCTTCAGCCCCAGCATTTT
CASSLGGAGLQPQHF
>.|TRBJ1-5|.|TRBV29-1
TGCAGCGTTGAAGCCGACAGAAATCAGCCCCAGCATTTT
CSVEADRNQPQHF
>.|TRBJ2-7|.|TRBV29-1
TGCAGCTGCCGTTGGTTAGGGGTGAGGGAGCAGTACTTC
CSCRWLGVREQYF
>TRBD1|TRBJ1-2|.|TRBV19
TGTGCCAGTAGTATAGATCTGACAGGGCCCTATGGCTACACCTTC
CASSIDLTGPYGYTF
>.|TRBJ1-4|few|TRBV25-1
TGTGCCAGCAGTGAAAGCGGAGCCTATGAAAAACTGTTTTTT
CASSESGAYEKLFF
>TRBD2|TRBJ2-1|.|TRBV7-2
TGTGCCAGCAGCTCCCTGTTGGCGGGGGGTTACAATGAGCAGTTCTTC
CASSSLLAGGYNEQFF
>.|TRBJ1-2|.|TRBV2
TGTGCCAGCAGTGAGGTAGGGGTTGGCTACACCTTC
CASSEVGVGYTF
>TRBD2|TRBJ2-7|.|TRBV2
TGTGCCAGCAGTGCATCTAGCGGCGCGAACTACGAGCAGTACTTC
CASSASSGANYEQYF
>TRBD1|TRBJ1-2|once|TRBV29-1
TGCAGCGTTCGGACAGGGGGCGATGGCTACACCTTC
CSVRTGGDGYTF
>.|TRBJ2-1|.|TRBV10-1
TGCGCCAGCAGTGTAGCAGAATACAATGAGCAGTTCTTC
CASSVAEYNEQFF